The present T cell receptor beta chain was sequenced within a study of graft-versus-host responses after intestinal transplantation. In the study overall: The transplants performed in recipients were multivisceral, liver-intestinal, or isolated intestinal. Every recipient underwent anti-thymocyte globulin induction, then tacrolimus and steroids for two to four years. Findings of the study overall: Recipient-marrow GvH clones were detected, some having first appeared in ileum or blood. The highest levels of circulating GvH clones went along with early declines in HvG clones after transplant.

Of note for this clone: Its antigen is undetermined.

Assay used: immunoSEQ multiplex PCR; TCRdb lists only in-frame clones, some missing. The repertoire consists of 95,000 to 150,000 clones, with 85% to 95% occurring once and the leading ten covering more than 0.1%. The TCR originated in a human donor who received an intestinal transplant. This specimen consisted of unstimulated CD4+ T cells sorted from spleen or lymph node cells, obtained before intestinal transplant.

The CDR3 sequence is CASSFASVLKPQHF. The CDR3 nucleotides read TGTGCCAGCAGTTTCGCATCTGTTCTGAAGCCCCAGCATTTT. The V and J genes are TRBV28 and TRBJ1-5; no firm D call. CDR1 and CDR2 from the germline V gene are MDHEN and SYDVKM. This CDR3 region has 14 residues. Trimming left V 3 bases short and J 8 bases short, with 14 bases between.